Listed below are T cell receptor beta chains from one sample, sequenced in a study of long-term antiretroviral therapy in people with HIV. The table came from immunoSEQ multiplex PCR; TCRdb's copy has only in-frame clones and leaves some out. This sample has around 9,700 clones; about 81% occur once, and the top ten carry under 20%. Sample: unsorted PBMCs, taken 1.8 years after starting antiretroviral therapy. The source is a man aged 35 to 55 with HIV. Each CDR3 is given with its conserved first and last residue. A D gene is named only where the DNA matches it firmly. Rows give clone size only sometimes, using once, few, many, or a class for an expanded clone.

TGTGCCAGTAGGTCCCTGACTAGCGGGATCCCTGGGGCCAACGTCCTGACTTTC,CASRSLTSGIPGANVLTF,TRBV19,-,TRBD2,TRBJ2-6
TGCAGCGTTGGCCCCGGGGTGAACACTGAAGCTTTCTTT,CSVGPGVNTEAFF,TRBV29-1,-,-,TRBJ1-1
TGTGCCAGCAGTTTAGAACAGCGAGAGCAGTTCTTC,CASSLEQREQFF,TRBV28,-,-,TRBJ2-1
TGTGCCAGCAGCTTTTACGGGACAGGGCTCCACGAGCAGTACTTC,CASSFYGTGLHEQYF,TRBV7-6,-,TRBD1,TRBJ2-7
TGTGCCAGCAGCTTAGCAGGGGGACAGGAGTTCTTC,CASSLAGGQEFF,TRBV11-3,-,TRBD1,TRBJ2-1
TGTGCCAGCAGTCTTCGGGACGCATTACCGGCCACAGATACGCAGTATTTT,CASSLRDALPATDTQYF,TRBV2,-,-,TRBJ2-3
TGTGCCAGCAGCCCGCAGGGAACGACTAATGAAAAACTGTTTTTT,CASSPQGTTNEKLFF,TRBV5-4,-,-,TRBJ1-4
TGTGCCAGCACCACTGGACAGAACTCTGGAAACACCATATATTTT,CASTTGQNSGNTIYF,TRBV6-6,once,-,TRBJ1-3
TGTGCCAGCAGCCAAGAATCTAGCGGGCTCAGTGAGCAGTTCTTC,CASSQESSGLSEQFF,TRBV14,-,TRBD2,TRBJ2-1
TGTGCCAGCAGCTTGGGGGGGACTAGCGGGAGGATTTCCTACAATGAGCAGTTCTTC,CASSLGGTSGRISYNEQFF,TRBV9,-,TRBD2,TRBJ2-1
TGTGCCAGCAGCTTAGTTTGGGGGACTGGAAACACCATATATTTT,CASSLVWGTGNTIYF,TRBV11-2,-,-,TRBJ1-3
TGTGCCAGCAGTGAATGGTCAGGGGGCATCTACGAGCAGTACTTC,CASSEWSGGIYEQYF,TRBV6-1,few,TRBD1,TRBJ2-7
TGTGCCAGCAGCTTAATAGGAGGGTTTGAGACCGGGGAGCTGTTTTTT,CASSLIGGFETGELFF,TRBV11-2,-,-,TRBJ2-2
TGTGCCAGCAGCGTAGGAGGTAGCGGGAAAACCTACGAGCAGTACTTC,CASSVGGSGKTYEQYF,TRBV9,-,TRBD2,TRBJ2-7
TGTGCCAGCAGCAGGGACAGGGGGCAACAGCCCCAGCATTTT,CASSRDRGQQPQHF,TRBV28,-,TRBD1,TRBJ1-5
TGTGCCAGCAGGCTACTAGCGGACCGCACAGATACGCAGTATTTT,CASRLLADRTDTQYF,TRBV13,once,TRBD2,TRBJ2-3
TGTGCCAGCAGTGGGACAGATTCTTTTGGCTACACCTTC,CASSGTDSFGYTF,TRBV25-1,-,-,TRBJ1-2
TGCGCCAGCAGCCGGGACGTATCCAAAAACATTCAGTACTTC,CASSRDVSKNIQYF,TRBV4-3,few,-,TRBJ2-4
TGTGCCAGCAGCGTAGGAGGCGCTCCTTACTCTGGAAACACCATATATTTT,CASSVGGAPYSGNTIYF,TRBV9,few,-,TRBJ1-3
TGTGCTAGCAGCTTAGCTCTAGCGCCTGGCTACGAGCAGTACTTC,CASSLALAPGYEQYF,TRBV7-7,-,-,TRBJ2-7
TGTGCCAGTTCGCGGACAGTCGGCAATCAGCCCCAGCATTTT,CASSRTVGNQPQHF,TRBV5-8,-,-,TRBJ1-5
TGTGCCAGCAGGCAATATAGCGGGAGAGACACCGGGGAGCTGTTTTTT,CASRQYSGRDTGELFF,TRBV27,-,TRBD2,TRBJ2-2
TGCGCCAGCAGCCCCAAGGGCGGAGGGAAAGGGCCTTTCATGAACACTGAAGCTTTCTTT,CASSPKGGGKGPFMNTEAFF,TRBV4-3,-,-,TRBJ1-1
TGTGCCAGCAGCTTATATCGCGGGCCCATGGCAGATACGCAGTATTTT,CASSLYRGPMADTQYF,TRBV7-6,-,-,TRBJ2-3
TGTGCCAGCAGGAAACAAGCGGCCCAAAGAAGGGGCTACACCTTC,CASRKQAAQRRGYTF,TRBV28,-,-,TRBJ1-2
TGCGCCAGCAGCTTGTATCGGGCTAGCGGATACAATGAGCAGTTCTTC,CASSLYRASGYNEQFF,TRBV5-1,-,TRBD2,TRBJ2-1
TGTGCCAGCAGTTTAGGGGGCTGGGGTAAAAACATTCAGTACTTC,CASSLGGWGKNIQYF,TRBV27,-,-,TRBJ2-4
TGTGCCAGCAGTGAGGGGGGACACACAGATACGCAGTATTTT,CASSEGGHTDTQYF,TRBV6-4,-,-,TRBJ2-3
TGTGCCACCTCCGGGACAGGCATCTTCTATACGCAGTATTTT,CATSGTGIFYTQYF,TRBV18,-,TRBD1,TRBJ2-3
TGTGCCTGGAGTGTCACCCCTAGCGGGAGGGTTGGGGGGGAGACCCAGTACTTC,CAWSVTPSGRVGGETQYF,TRBV30,-,TRBD2,TRBJ2-5
TGTGCCAGCAGCACGACACGGGACAGGGCTAGTGAAAAACTGTTTTTT,CASSTTRDRASEKLFF,TRBV7-9,-,TRBD1,TRBJ1-4
TGCAGCGTTGGAAGGGACAGTTACACCGGGGAGCTGTTTTTT,CSVGRDSYTGELFF,TRBV29-1,-,TRBD1,TRBJ2-2
TGTGCCAGCAGCTCCGGGGCCCTGGGCTCTTACGAGCAGTACTTC,CASSSGALGSYEQYF,TRBV7-6,-,-,TRBJ2-7
TGTGCCAGCAGTTCCCAGACAGCCTCCTACGAGCAGTACTTC,CASSSQTASYEQYF,TRBV6-6,-,-,TRBJ2-7
TGTGCCAGCAGCCGACAGGGAGCCTACGAGCAGTACTTC,CASSRQGAYEQYF,TRBV9,-,TRBD1,TRBJ2-7
TGCGCCAGCAGCCAAGGAAAGTACTACGAGCAGTACTTC,CASSQGKYYEQYF,TRBV4-1,-,-,TRBJ2-7
TGTGCCAGTAGTATAGACGAGGACAATGAGCAGTTCTTC,CASSIDEDNEQFF,TRBV19,large,-,TRBJ2-1
TGTGCCAGCAGCGTGGTAGCGGGAGGGTCCTACAATGAGCAGTTCTTC,CASSVVAGGSYNEQFF,TRBV9,-,TRBD2,TRBJ2-1
TGTGCCAGCAGCAAATGGAGGGAGGTGGTCGTCGGGGGCTACACCTTC,CASSKWREVVVGGYTF,TRBV7-2,-,-,TRBJ1-2
TGTGCCAGCAGCTTCCTCTCCGGACTCTTCTACAATGAGCAGTTCTTC,CASSFLSGLFYNEQFF,TRBV28,-,-,TRBJ2-1
TGTGCCAGCAGCTTAGTCCCCGACTCTGGAAACACCATATATTTT,CASSLVPDSGNTIYF,TRBV7-8,-,-,TRBJ1-3
TGTGCCAGCAGCCCGACTAGCGACTTAAGTGATGAGCAGTTCTTC,CASSPTSDLSDEQFF,TRBV11-3,few,TRBD2,TRBJ2-1
TGTGCCAGCAGCCATGCTCCAACGGGGGCCTACGAGCAGTACTTC,CASSHAPTGAYEQYF,TRBV4-2,-,-,TRBJ2-7
TGTGCCAGCTCATCTGAGGGGGGCAATCAGCCCCAGCATTTT,CASSSEGGNQPQHF,TRBV18,once,-,TRBJ1-5
TGTGCCAGCAGCTTCCCCCCCGGGTCTAGCGGGAGGGCGTTATATACGCAGTATTTT,CASSFPPGSSGRALYTQYF,TRBV7-8,-,TRBD2,TRBJ2-3
TGTGCCAGCAGTTTAGCCGGGGGGCAGGCCCAGTACTTC,CASSLAGGQAQYF,TRBV27,-,-,TRBJ2-5
TGTGCCAGTAGTATGAAAGGGGAAGTTAACTATGGCTACACCTTC,CASSMKGEVNYGYTF,TRBV19,-,-,TRBJ1-2
TGTGCTAGTGGTTTGGTAGAGGGGACCCAGTACTTC,CASGLVEGTQYF,TRBV12-5,-,-,TRBJ2-5
TGTGCCAGCAGCGACCGAGGGGGCAAGACTAGCACAGATACGCAGTATTTT,CASSDRGGKTSTDTQYF,TRBV7-9,-,TRBD1,TRBJ2-3